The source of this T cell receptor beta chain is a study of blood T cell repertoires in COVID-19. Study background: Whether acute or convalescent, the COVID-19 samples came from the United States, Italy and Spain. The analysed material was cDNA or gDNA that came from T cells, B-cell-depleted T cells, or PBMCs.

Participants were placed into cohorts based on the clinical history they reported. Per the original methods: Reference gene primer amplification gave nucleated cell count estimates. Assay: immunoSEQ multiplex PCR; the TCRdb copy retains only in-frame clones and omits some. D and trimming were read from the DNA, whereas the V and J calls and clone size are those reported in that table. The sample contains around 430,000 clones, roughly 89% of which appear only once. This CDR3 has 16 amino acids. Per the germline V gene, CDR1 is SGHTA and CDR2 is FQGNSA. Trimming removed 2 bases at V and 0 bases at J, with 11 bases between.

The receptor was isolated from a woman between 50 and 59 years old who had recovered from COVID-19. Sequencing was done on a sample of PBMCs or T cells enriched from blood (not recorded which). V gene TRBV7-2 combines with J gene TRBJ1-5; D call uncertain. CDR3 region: CASSLFRDYSNQPQHF. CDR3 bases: TGTGCCAGCAGCTTATTTCGGGATTATAGCAATCAGCCCCAGCATTTT.